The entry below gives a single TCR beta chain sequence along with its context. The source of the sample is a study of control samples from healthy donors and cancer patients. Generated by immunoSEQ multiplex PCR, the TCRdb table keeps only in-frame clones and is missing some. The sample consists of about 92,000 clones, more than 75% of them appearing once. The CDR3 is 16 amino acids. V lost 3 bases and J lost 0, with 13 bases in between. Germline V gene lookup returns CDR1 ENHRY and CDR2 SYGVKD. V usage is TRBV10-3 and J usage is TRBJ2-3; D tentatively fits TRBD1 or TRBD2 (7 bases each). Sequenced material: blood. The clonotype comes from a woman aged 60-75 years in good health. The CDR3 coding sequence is TGTGCCATCAGTGACCCAGGGGGGGGGAGCACAGATACGCAGTATTTT. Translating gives CAISDPGGGSTDTQYF.